Listed below are T cell receptor beta chains from one sample, sequenced in a study of blood T cell repertoires in COVID-19. Only in-frame clones appear in the TCRdb table, and some are missing; sequencing was by immunoSEQ multiplex PCR. The repertoire holds 270,000 or so clones, with around 90% as singletons. The sample was PBMCs or T cells enriched from blood (not recorded which). The receptors were gathered from a man aged 35 to 55 who had been exposed to COVID-19. CDR3s include the opening cysteine and the closing phenylalanine or tryptophan. The order of the fields is V gene, D gene, J gene, clone size, CDR3 protein, CDR3 DNA. The D gene is left open where the match is weak. Size is omitted from some rows. Given values are once, few, many or a class for expanded clones.

V: TRBV3-1/TRBV3-2; D: TRBD2; J: TRBJ2-1; size: few; CDR3: CASSQLAGVHEQFF; DNA: TGTGCCAGCAGCCAACTAGCGGGAGTTCATGAGCAGTTCTTC
V: TRBV10-2; D: .; J: TRBJ1-5; size: .; CDR3: CASSETGQTYQPQHF; DNA: TGCGCCAGCAGTGAAACAGGACAGACGTATCAGCCCCAGCATTTT
V: TRBV7-9; D: TRBD1; J: TRBJ2-3; size: .; CDR3: CASSLRQGSDTQYF; DNA: TGTGCCAGCAGCCTAAGACAGGGATCAGATACGCAGTATTTT
V: TRBV7-9; D: .; J: TRBJ1-1; size: .; CDR3: CASSFGGNMNTEAFF; DNA: TGTGCCAGCAGCTTCGGGGGGAACATGAACACTGAAGCTTTCTTT
V: TRBV4-1; D: .; J: TRBJ2-7; size: .; CDR3: CASSLGPRGEQYF; DNA: TGCGCCAGCAGCCTTGGGCCCAGGGGCGAGCAGTACTTC
V: TRBV15; D: TRBD2; J: TRBJ2-2; size: .; CDR3: CATSPGGSGGKSGELFF; DNA: TGTGCCACCAGCCCAGGGGGTAGCGGGGGAAAATCCGGGGAGCTGTTTTTT
V: TRBV3-1/TRBV3-2; D: .; J: TRBJ1-1; size: .; CDR3: CASSQEGGRTEAFF; DNA: TGTGCCAGCAGCCAAGAGGGGGGTCGGACTGAAGCTTTCTTT
V: TRBV5-4; D: .; J: TRBJ2-7; size: .; CDR3: CASSLGGLSSYEQYF; DNA: TGTGCCAGCAGCTTGGGAGGGTTAAGCTCCTACGAGCAGTACTTC
V: TRBV21-1; D: .; J: TRBJ2-1; size: .; CDR3: CASSKGLAGHNEQFF; DNA: TGTGCCAGCAGCAAAGGCCTAGCGGGACACAATGAGCAGTTCTTC
V: TRBV18; D: .; J: TRBJ1-3; size: .; CDR3: CASSQISASSGNTIYF; DNA: TGTGCCAGCTCACAAATATCCGCGAGCTCTGGAAACACCATATATTTT
V: TRBV7-9; D: .; J: TRBJ2-1; size: .; CDR3: CASSLVAGYYNEQFF; DNA: TGTGCCAGCAGCTTAGTGGCGGGATACTACAATGAGCAGTTCTTC
V: TRBV2; D: .; J: TRBJ2-1; size: .; CDR3: CASALTRGSYNEQFF; DNA: TGTGCCAGCGCCCTGACTAGAGGCTCCTACAATGAGCAGTTCTTC
V: TRBV6-2/TRBV6-3; D: TRBD2; J: TRBJ2-1; size: few; CDR3: CASSSPSGNRDQFF; DNA: TGTGCCAGCAGTTCCCCCAGCGGGAATCGGGACCAGTTCTTC
V: TRBV29-1; D: TRBD1; J: TRBJ2-7; size: .; CDR3: CSVVPRTGHLGEQYF; DNA: TGCAGCGTAGTGCCCCGGACAGGGCATCTAGGCGAGCAGTACTTC
V: TRBV7-2; D: TRBD2; J: TRBJ2-7; size: .; CDR3: CASSLVDWTSGFYEQYF; DNA: TGTGCCAGCAGCTTAGTCGATTGGACTAGCGGCTTCTACGAGCAGTACTTC
V: TRBV9; D: .; J: TRBJ2-3; size: .; CDR3: CASSPGGFSGSTDTQYF; DNA: TGTGCCAGCAGCCCAGGAGGATTTAGCGGCAGCACAGATACGCAGTATTTT
V: TRBV9; D: TRBD2; J: TRBJ2-7; size: once; CDR3: CASSVTELAGGYEQYF; DNA: TGTGCCAGCAGCGTCACCGAACTAGCGGGAGGCTACGAGCAGTACTTC
V: TRBV5-6; D: TRBD1; J: TRBJ2-3; size: once; CDR3: CASSPTPDRVTDTQYF; DNA: TGTGCCAGCAGCCCAACACCGGACAGGGTCACAGATACGCAGTATTTT
V: TRBV19; D: .; J: TRBJ1-1; size: .; CDR3: CARTRETRGGATEAFF; DNA: TGTGCCCGTACACGCGAGACGAGGGGGGGGGCAACTGAAGCTTTCTTT
V: TRBV28; D: .; J: TRBJ1-2; size: few; CDR3: CASSPEVPGGYGYTF; DNA: TGTGCCAGCAGTCCGGAGGTACCGGGGGGCTATGGCTACACCTTC
V: TRBV2; D: .; J: TRBJ1-3; size: .; CDR3: CASSFLSPGGASGNTIYF; DNA: TGTGCCAGCAGTTTCCTATCTCCGGGGGGCGCGTCTGGAAACACCATATATTTT
V: TRBV5-1; D: TRBD1; J: TRBJ2-2; size: .; CDR3: CASSTLPGQSTGELFF; DNA: TGCGCCAGCAGCACCCTACCGGGACAGAGCACCGGGGAGCTGTTTTTT
V: TRBV19; D: TRBD2; J: TRBJ2-4; size: .; CDR3: CASSPSTGGVIQYF; DNA: TGTGCCAGTAGTCCATCAACCGGGGGGGTCATTCAGTACTTC
V: TRBV6-2/TRBV6-3; D: .; J: TRBJ1-1; size: once; CDR3: CASSYRPGQQEANTEAFF; DNA: TGTGCCAGCAGTTACCGACCGGGTCAACAAGAAGCGAACACTGAAGCTTTCTTT
V: TRBV14; D: .; J: TRBJ1-6; size: few; CDR3: CASSQYGGRNSPLHF; DNA: TGTGCCAGCAGCCAATACGGGGGGCGTAATTCACCCCTCCACTTT
V: TRBV24-1; D: .; J: TRBJ2-5; size: once; CDR3: CATSDFEGAKGETQYF; DNA: TGTGCCACCAGTGATTTTGAAGGGGCGAAGGGAGAGACCCAGTACTTC
V: TRBV11-3; D: TRBD1; J: TRBJ2-2; size: .; CDR3: CASLRGGQETGELFF; DNA: TGTGCCAGCCTAAGAGGGGGACAGGAGACCGGGGAGCTGTTTTTT
V: TRBV5-4; D: TRBD2; J: TRBJ2-7; size: .; CDR3: CASSAGGTSGTYEQYF; DNA: TGTGCCAGCAGCGCAGGAGGAACTAGCGGGACGTACGAGCAGTACTTC
V: TRBV13; D: .; J: TRBJ2-5; size: .; CDR3: CASSTPGRETQYF; DNA: TGTGCCAGCAGCACCCCAGGCCGGGAGACCCAGTACTTC
V: TRBV28; D: .; J: TRBJ1-2; size: few; CDR3: CASSPDTVYGYTF; DNA: TGTGCCAGCAGCCCTGACACGGTCTATGGCTACACCTTC
V: TRBV7-8; D: TRBD1; J: TRBJ1-4; size: .; CDR3: CASSHSGGTAREKLFF; DNA: TGTGCCAGCAGCCACTCCGGAGGGACAGCTCGGGAAAAACTGTTTTTT
V: TRBV30; D: .; J: TRBJ1-5; size: .; CDR3: CAWSLRTVENQPQHF; DNA: TGTGCCTGGAGCCTCAGGACAGTAGAGAATCAGCCCCAGCATTTT
V: TRBV19; D: TRBD1; J: TRBJ2-7; size: .; CDR3: CASSMFGQGEYEQYF; DNA: TGTGCCAGTAGTATGTTCGGACAGGGGGAATACGAGCAGTACTTC
V: TRBV7-2; D: TRBD2; J: TRBJ2-1; size: few; CDR3: CASSSTGTSFGEQFF; DNA: TGTGCCAGCAGCTCCACCGGGACTAGTTTCGGTGAGCAGTTCTTC
V: TRBV6-5; D: .; J: TRBJ1-1; size: .; CDR3: CASSQTTENTEAFF; DNA: TGTGCCAGCAGTCAGACGACAGAGAACACTGAAGCTTTCTTT